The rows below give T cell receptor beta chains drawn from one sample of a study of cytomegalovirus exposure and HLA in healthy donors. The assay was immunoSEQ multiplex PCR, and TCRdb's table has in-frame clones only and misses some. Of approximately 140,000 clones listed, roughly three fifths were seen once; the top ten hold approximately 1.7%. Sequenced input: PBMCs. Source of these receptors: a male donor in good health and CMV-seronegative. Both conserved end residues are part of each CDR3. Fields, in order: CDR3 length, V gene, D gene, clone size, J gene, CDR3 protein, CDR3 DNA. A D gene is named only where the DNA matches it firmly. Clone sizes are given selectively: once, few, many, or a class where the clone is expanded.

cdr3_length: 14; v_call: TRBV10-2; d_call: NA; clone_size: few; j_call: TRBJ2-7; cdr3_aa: CASSGEQGTYEQYF; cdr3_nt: TGCGCCAGCAGTGGTGAACAGGGAACCTACGAGCAGTACTTC
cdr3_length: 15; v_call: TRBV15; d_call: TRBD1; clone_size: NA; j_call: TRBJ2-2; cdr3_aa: CATSRGQGATGELFF; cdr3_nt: TGTGCCACCAGCAGAGGACAGGGAGCCACCGGGGAGCTGTTTTTT
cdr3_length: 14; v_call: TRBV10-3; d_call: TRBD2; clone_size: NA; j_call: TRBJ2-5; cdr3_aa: CAIMSGGSQETQYF; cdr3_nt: TGTGCCATCATGAGCGGGGGATCCCAAGAGACCCAGTACTTC
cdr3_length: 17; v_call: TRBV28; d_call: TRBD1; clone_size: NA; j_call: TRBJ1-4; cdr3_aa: CASSLVGTGAAGEKLFF; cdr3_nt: TGTGCCAGCAGTTTAGTGGGGACAGGGGCCGCTGGGGAAAAACTGTTTTTT
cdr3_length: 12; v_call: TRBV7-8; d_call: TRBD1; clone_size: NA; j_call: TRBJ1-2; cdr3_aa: CASSSQGYGYTF; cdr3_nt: TGTGCCAGCAGCTCACAGGGGTATGGCTACACCTTC
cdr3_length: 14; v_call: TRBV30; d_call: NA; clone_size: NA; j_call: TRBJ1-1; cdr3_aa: CAWSKNRENTEAFF; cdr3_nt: TGTGCCTGGAGTAAGAACAGGGAAAACACTGAAGCTTTCTTT
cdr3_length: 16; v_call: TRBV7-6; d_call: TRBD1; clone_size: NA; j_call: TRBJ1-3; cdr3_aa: CASSLRQGLEGDTIYF; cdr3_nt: TGTGCCAGCAGCTTACGACAGGGACTAGAGGGGGACACCATATATTTT
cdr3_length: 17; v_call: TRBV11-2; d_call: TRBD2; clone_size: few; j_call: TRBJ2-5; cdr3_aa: CASSLDRFTSGGETQYF; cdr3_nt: TGTGCCAGCAGCTTAGATCGCTTCACTAGCGGGGGTGAGACCCAGTACTTC
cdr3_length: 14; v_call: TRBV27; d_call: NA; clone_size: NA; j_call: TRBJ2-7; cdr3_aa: CASSVTTLPGEQYF; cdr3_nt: TGTGCCAGCAGCGTGACTACTCTCCCCGGCGAGCAGTACTTC
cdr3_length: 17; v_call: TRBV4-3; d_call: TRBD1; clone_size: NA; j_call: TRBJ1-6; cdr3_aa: CASSQDRRGLYNSPLHF; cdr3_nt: TGCGCCAGCAGCCAAGATAGGAGGGGGCTTTATAATTCACCCCTCCACTTT
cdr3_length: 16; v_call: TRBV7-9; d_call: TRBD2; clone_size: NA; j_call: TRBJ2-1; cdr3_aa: CASSLAGTSGYNEQFF; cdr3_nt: TGTGCCAGCAGCTTAGCTGGGACTAGCGGTTACAATGAGCAGTTCTTC
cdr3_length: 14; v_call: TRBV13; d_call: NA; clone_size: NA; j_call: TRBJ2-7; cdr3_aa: CASSLERGIHEQYF; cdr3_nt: TGTGCCAGCAGCTTAGAGAGAGGGATCCACGAGCAGTACTTC
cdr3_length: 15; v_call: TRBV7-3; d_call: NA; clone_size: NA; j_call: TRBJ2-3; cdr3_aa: CASSLQGSRADTQYF; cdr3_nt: TGTGCCAGCAGCTTACAGGGGTCACGGGCAGATACGCAGTATTTT
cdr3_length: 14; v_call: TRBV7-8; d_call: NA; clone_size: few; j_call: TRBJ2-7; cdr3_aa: CASSSATGYYEQYF; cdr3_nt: TGTGCCAGCAGCTCTGCGACAGGTTACTACGAGCAGTACTTC
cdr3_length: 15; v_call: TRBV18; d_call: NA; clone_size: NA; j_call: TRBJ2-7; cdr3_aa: CASSPPTRDQAEQYF; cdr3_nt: TGTGCCAGCTCACCACCGACCCGTGATCAGGCCGAGCAGTACTTC
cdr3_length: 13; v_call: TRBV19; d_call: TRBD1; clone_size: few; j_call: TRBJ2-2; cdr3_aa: CASSRRGLRELFF; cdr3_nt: TGTGCCAGTAGCCGCAGGGGGCTGCGGGAGCTGTTTTTT
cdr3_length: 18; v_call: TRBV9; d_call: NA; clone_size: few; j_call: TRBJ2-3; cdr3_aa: CASSVTLSGGRGTDTQYF; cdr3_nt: TGTGCCAGCAGCGTAACCCTGTCGGGGGGCCGGGGCACAGATACGCAGTATTTT
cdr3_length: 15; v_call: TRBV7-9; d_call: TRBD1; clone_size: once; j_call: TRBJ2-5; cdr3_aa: CASSLRGQGPETQYF; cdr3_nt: TGTGCCAGCAGCTTAAGGGGACAGGGTCCGGAGACCCAGTACTTC
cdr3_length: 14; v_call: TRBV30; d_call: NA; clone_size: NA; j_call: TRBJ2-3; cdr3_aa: CAWRWSLSTDTQYF; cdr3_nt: TGTGCCTGGAGATGGAGTCTTAGCACAGATACGCAGTATTTT
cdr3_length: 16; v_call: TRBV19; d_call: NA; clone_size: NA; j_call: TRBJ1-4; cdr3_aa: CASSDQGPSTNEKLFF; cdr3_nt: TGTGCCAGTAGTGATCAGGGCCCCTCAACTAATGAAAAACTGTTTTTT
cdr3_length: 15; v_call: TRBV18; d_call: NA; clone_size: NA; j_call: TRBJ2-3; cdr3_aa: CASSPERVSTDTQYF; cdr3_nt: TGTGCCAGCTCACCCGAGAGGGTTAGCACAGATACGCAGTATTTT
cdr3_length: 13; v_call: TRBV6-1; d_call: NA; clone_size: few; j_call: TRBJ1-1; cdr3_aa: CASSSNPGRGAFF; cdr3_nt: TGTGCCAGCAGTTCCAATCCCGGACGGGGGGCTTTCTTT
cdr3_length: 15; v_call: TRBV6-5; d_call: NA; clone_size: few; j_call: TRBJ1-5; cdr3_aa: CASSRQRNSNQPQHF; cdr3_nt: TGTGCCAGCAGCCGCCAGCGAAATAGCAATCAGCCCCAGCATTTT
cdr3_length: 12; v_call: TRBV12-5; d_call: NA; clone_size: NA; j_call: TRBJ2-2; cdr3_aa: CASLDPTGELFF; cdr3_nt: TGTGCTAGCCTAGACCCTACCGGGGAGCTGTTTTTT
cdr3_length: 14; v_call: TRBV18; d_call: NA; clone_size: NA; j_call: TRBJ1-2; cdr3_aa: CASSPPEPSYGYTF; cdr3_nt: TGTGCCAGCTCACCACCCGAACCGAGCTATGGCTACACCTTC
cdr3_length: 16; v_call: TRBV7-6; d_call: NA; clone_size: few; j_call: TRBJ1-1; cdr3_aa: CASSLAGRGMNTEAFF; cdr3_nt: TGTGCCAGCAGCTTAGCGGGCAGGGGAATGAACACTGAAGCTTTCTTT
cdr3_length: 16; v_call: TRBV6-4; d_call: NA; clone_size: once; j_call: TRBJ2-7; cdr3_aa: CASRPPLTAHGDEQYF; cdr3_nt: TGTGCCAGCAGACCCCCTTTGACAGCGCATGGGGACGAGCAGTACTTC
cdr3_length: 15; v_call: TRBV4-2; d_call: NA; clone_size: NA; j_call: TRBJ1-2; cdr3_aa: CASSQRSGKNYGYTF; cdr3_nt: TGTGCCAGCAGCCAAAGGTCCGGGAAGAACTATGGCTACACCTTC
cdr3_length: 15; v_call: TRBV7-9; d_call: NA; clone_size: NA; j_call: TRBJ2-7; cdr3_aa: CSSSLDRGGAYEQYF; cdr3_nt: TGTTCCAGCAGCTTAGATAGAGGAGGAGCCTACGAGCAGTACTTC
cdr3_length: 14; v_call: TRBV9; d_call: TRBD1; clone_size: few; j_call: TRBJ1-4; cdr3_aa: CASSVGEGAEKLFF; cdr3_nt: TGTGCCAGCAGCGTAGGCGAGGGGGCGGAAAAACTGTTTTTT